The rows below give T cell receptor beta chains drawn from one sample of a study of response to subunit inactivated influenza vaccine. From the RT-PCR reads, TCRdb called clonotypes with MiXCR, one entry per CDR3 protein. This repertoire shows under 750,000 distinct CDR3 sequences, approximately 12% found once; its top ten account for 10% to 13%. The specimen comprised PBMCs from blood, sampled on the day of vaccination. The receptors shown here come from a man aged 45-60 years who received an inactivated influenza vaccine. CDR3s include the opening cysteine and the closing phenylalanine or tryptophan. The D gene is left open where the match is weak. The size field is filled for only some rows; it gives once, few, many or a size class.

cdr3_aa: CASSIDSAIKGNQPQHF
cdr3_nt: TGTGCCAGTAGTATAGATAGCGCCATTAAGGGCAATCAGCCCCAGCATTTT
clone_size: few
j_call: TRBJ1-5
d_call: NA
v_call: TRBV19

cdr3_aa: CASSSSGQGSYEQYF
cdr3_nt: TGTGCCAGCAGTTCCTCCGGACAGGGGTCCTACGAGCAGTACTTC
clone_size: few
j_call: TRBJ2-7
d_call: TRBD1
v_call: TRBV9

cdr3_aa: CASSSSTSASEQFF
cdr3_nt: TGTGCCAGCAGCTCAAGTACTAGCGCGAGTGAGCAGTTCTTC
clone_size: few
j_call: TRBJ2-1
d_call: TRBD2
v_call: TRBV7-9

cdr3_aa: CASTFGGYQPQHF
cdr3_nt: TGTGCCAGCACTTTCGGGGGATATCAGCCCCAGCATTTT
clone_size: few
j_call: TRBJ1-5
d_call: NA
v_call: TRBV6-2/TRBV6-3

cdr3_aa: CAIRQAYEQYF
cdr3_nt: TGTGCCATCAGGCAAGCCTACGAGCAGTACTTC
clone_size: few
j_call: TRBJ2-7
d_call: NA
v_call: TRBV10-3

cdr3_aa: CASSQVTDYNEQFF
cdr3_nt: TGTGCCAGCAGCCAAGTAACGGATTACAATGAGCAGTTCTTC
clone_size: NA
j_call: TRBJ2-1
d_call: NA
v_call: TRBV4-2

cdr3_aa: CSVEPGISNEQFF
cdr3_nt: TGCAGCGTTGAACCCGGGATTAGTAATGAGCAGTTCTTC
clone_size: NA
j_call: TRBJ2-1
d_call: NA
v_call: TRBV29-1

cdr3_aa: CASSLGQAGTDTQYF
cdr3_nt: TGTGCCAGCAGTCTAGGACAGGCGGGCACAGATACGCAGTATTTT
clone_size: few
j_call: TRBJ2-3
d_call: TRBD1
v_call: TRBV12-3/TRBV12-4

cdr3_aa: CASSQDKGQAAWEQYF
cdr3_nt: TGCGCCAGCAGCCAAGATAAGGGGCAGGCTGCGTGGGAGCAGTACTTC
clone_size: few
j_call: TRBJ2-7
d_call: NA
v_call: TRBV4-1

cdr3_aa: CASELLGVGGYTF
cdr3_nt: TGTGCCAGCGAACTTCTCGGGGTTGGTGGCTACACCTTC
clone_size: few
j_call: TRBJ1-2
d_call: NA
v_call: TRBV7-9

cdr3_aa: CASSPQGFEQFF
cdr3_nt: TGCGCCAGCAGCCCCCAGGGGTTTGAGCAGTTCTTC
clone_size: NA
j_call: TRBJ2-1
d_call: NA
v_call: TRBV5-1

cdr3_aa: CASSQTSVSYEQYF
cdr3_nt: TGTGCCAGCAGCCAGACTAGCGTTTCCTACGAGCAGTACTTC
clone_size: many
j_call: TRBJ2-7
d_call: TRBD2
v_call: TRBV7-2

cdr3_aa: CASSDFRTESSYEQYF
cdr3_nt: TGCGCCAGCAGTGACTTTAGGACAGAAAGTTCCTACGAGCAGTACTTC
clone_size: many
j_call: TRBJ2-7
d_call: NA
v_call: TRBV10-2

cdr3_aa: CASSLARGLPSRYGYTF
cdr3_nt: TGTGCCAGCAGCTTAGCGCGCGGCCTTCCCTCGCGGTATGGCTACACCTTC
clone_size: few
j_call: TRBJ1-2
d_call: NA
v_call: TRBV7-8

cdr3_aa: CASSVGTGLAGGYTYEQYF
cdr3_nt: TGTGCCAGCAGCGTAGGTACGGGACTAGCGGGGGGATATACCTACGAGCAGTACTTC
clone_size: few
j_call: TRBJ2-7
d_call: TRBD2
v_call: TRBV9

cdr3_aa: CASSLWGDNSPLHF
cdr3_nt: TGCGCCAGCAGCTTGTGGGGGGACAATTCACCCCTCCACTTT
clone_size: few
j_call: TRBJ1-6
d_call: NA
v_call: TRBV5-1

cdr3_aa: CASSFRDRPTHEQFF
cdr3_nt: TGTGCCAGCAGCTTCCGGGACAGGCCAACGCATGAGCAGTTCTTC
clone_size: few
j_call: TRBJ2-1
d_call: TRBD1
v_call: TRBV7-9

cdr3_aa: CASSYPTGTRNIQYF
cdr3_nt: TGTGCCAGCAGTTACCCCACCGGGACGAGAAACATTCAGTACTTC
clone_size: NA
j_call: TRBJ2-4
d_call: NA
v_call: TRBV6-2/TRBV6-3

cdr3_aa: CSARLDRYQGVADTQYF
cdr3_nt: TGCAGTGCTAGACTGGACAGGTACCAGGGAGTAGCAGATACGCAGTATTTT
clone_size: few
j_call: TRBJ2-3
d_call: TRBD1
v_call: TRBV20-1

cdr3_aa: CASSPGRQVYGYTF
cdr3_nt: TGTGCCAGCTCACCTGGTAGACAGGTCTATGGCTACACCTTC
clone_size: NA
j_call: TRBJ1-2
d_call: NA
v_call: TRBV18

cdr3_aa: CASSLKGNSYEQYF
cdr3_nt: TGTGCCAGCAGTTTAAAGGGCAACTCCTACGAGCAGTACTTC
clone_size: NA
j_call: TRBJ2-7
d_call: NA
v_call: TRBV27

cdr3_aa: CASSFPGRDSYSNQPQHF
cdr3_nt: TGTGCCAGCAGTTTCCCAGGAAGGGACAGCTATAGCAATCAGCCCCAGCATTTT
clone_size: few
j_call: TRBJ1-5
d_call: TRBD1
v_call: TRBV28

cdr3_aa: CASTEREGPDTQYF
cdr3_nt: TGTGCCAGCACAGAGCGGGAGGGCCCGGATACGCAGTATTTT
clone_size: NA
j_call: TRBJ2-3
d_call: TRBD2
v_call: TRBV6-2/TRBV6-3

cdr3_aa: CASSQQGWNSPLHF
cdr3_nt: TGCGCCAGCAGCCAACAGGGTTGGAATTCACCCCTCCACTTT
clone_size: few
j_call: TRBJ1-6
d_call: NA
v_call: TRBV5-1

cdr3_aa: CASSADSWGANVLTF
cdr3_nt: TGTGCCAGCAGTGCAGATTCGTGGGGGGCCAACGTCCTGACTTTC
clone_size: NA
j_call: TRBJ2-6
d_call: NA
v_call: TRBV2

cdr3_aa: CASSQDIVQGGHTDTQYF
cdr3_nt: TGTGCCAGCAGCCAAGATATTGTCCAAGGGGGCCACACAGATACGCAGTATTTT
clone_size: few
j_call: TRBJ2-3
d_call: TRBD1
v_call: TRBV3-1

cdr3_aa: CASSLLGPRGETQYF
cdr3_nt: TGTGCCAGCAGTTTGCTAGGTCCTCGGGGGGAGACCCAGTACTTC
clone_size: few
j_call: TRBJ2-5
d_call: NA
v_call: TRBV12-3/TRBV12-4

cdr3_aa: CSARPLTRYTEASF
cdr3_nt: TGCAGTGCTAGACCATTGACCAGGTACACTGAAGCTTCCTTT
clone_size: NA
j_call: TRBJ1-1
d_call: NA
v_call: TRBV20-1

cdr3_aa: CAHPTIFGELFF
cdr3_nt: TGTGCCCACCCAACGATATTTGGGGAGCTGTTTTTT
clone_size: many
j_call: TRBJ2-2
d_call: NA
v_call: TRBV7-9

cdr3_aa: CASSLGRGLETQYF
cdr3_nt: TGTGCTAGCAGCCTCGGCCGGGGCTTGGAGACCCAGTACTTC
clone_size: many
j_call: TRBJ2-5
d_call: NA
v_call: TRBV5-1

cdr3_aa: CASRRQGAYEQYF
cdr3_nt: TGTGCCAGCAGAAGACAGGGGGCCTACGAGCAGTACTTC
clone_size: NA
j_call: TRBJ2-7
d_call: TRBD1
v_call: TRBV27

cdr3_aa: CSARTQRGTYEQYF
cdr3_nt: TGCAGTGCCCGTACACAGCGGGGGACCTACGAGCAGTACTTC
clone_size: few
j_call: TRBJ2-7
d_call: TRBD2
v_call: TRBV20-1

cdr3_aa: CASIDGTSGRMGEQFF
cdr3_nt: TGTGCCAGCATCGACGGGACTAGCGGGAGGATGGGTGAGCAGTTCTTC
clone_size: few
j_call: TRBJ2-1
d_call: TRBD2
v_call: TRBV6-1

cdr3_aa: CASRASPSMSESQYF
cdr3_nt: TGTGCCAGCAGAGCCTCTCCTTCAATGTCCGAGTCCCAGTACTTC
clone_size: NA
j_call: TRBJ2-5
d_call: NA
v_call: TRBV7-2

cdr3_aa: CSARDFGGVQPQHF
cdr3_nt: TGCAGTGCTAGAGATTTTGGGGGGGTCCAGCCCCAGCATTTT
clone_size: NA
j_call: TRBJ1-5
d_call: NA
v_call: TRBV20-1

cdr3_aa: CSVQTSLGGGIQYF
cdr3_nt: TGCAGCGTTCAAACAAGCCTAGGGGGTGGCATTCAGTACTTC
clone_size: many
j_call: TRBJ2-4
d_call: NA
v_call: TRBV29-1

cdr3_aa: CASSYLRQGGETQYF
cdr3_nt: TGTGCCAGCAGTTACCTACGACAGGGCGGCGAGACCCAGTACTTC
clone_size: NA
j_call: TRBJ2-5
d_call: TRBD1
v_call: TRBV6-5

cdr3_aa: CASSYRPGQGGQTQYF
cdr3_nt: TGTGCCAGCAGTTATCGCCCGGGACAGGGAGGCCAGACCCAGTACTTC
clone_size: many
j_call: TRBJ2-5
d_call: TRBD1
v_call: TRBV6-5

cdr3_aa: CATSRDRSVAKNIQYF
cdr3_nt: TGTGCCACCAGCAGAGATCGGTCAGTAGCCAAAAACATTCAGTACTTC
clone_size: NA
j_call: TRBJ2-4
d_call: NA
v_call: TRBV15

cdr3_aa: CSVEDHRGWVTEAFF
cdr3_nt: TGCAGCGTTGAAGATCATCGGGGTTGGGTCACTGAAGCTTTCTTT
clone_size: few
j_call: TRBJ1-1
d_call: NA
v_call: TRBV29-1

cdr3_aa: CASSQGQGGGAETQYF
cdr3_nt: TGTGCCAGCAGCCAAGGGCAGGGCGGGGGGGCGGAGACCCAGTACTTC
clone_size: few
j_call: TRBJ2-5
d_call: TRBD2
v_call: TRBV4-2

cdr3_aa: CSARAGTQYGYTF
cdr3_nt: TGCAGTGCTAGAGCCGGGACACAATATGGCTACACCTTC
clone_size: many
j_call: TRBJ1-2
d_call: NA
v_call: TRBV20-1

cdr3_aa: CASIPGLAGGRGYNEQFF
cdr3_nt: TGCGCCAGCATCCCCGGACTAGCGGGGGGGCGGGGATACAATGAGCAGTTCTTC
clone_size: NA
j_call: TRBJ2-1
d_call: TRBD2
v_call: TRBV10-2

cdr3_aa: CASGLADNEQFF
cdr3_nt: TGTGCCAGCGGACTAGCGGACAATGAGCAGTTCTTC
clone_size: NA
j_call: TRBJ2-1
d_call: TRBD2
v_call: TRBV12-3/TRBV12-4

cdr3_aa: CASFGAWNTGELFF
cdr3_nt: TGCGCCAGTTTTGGGGCTTGGAACACCGGGGAGCTGTTTTTT
clone_size: many
j_call: TRBJ2-2
d_call: NA
v_call: TRBV5-1